These 20 T cell receptor beta chains were sequenced from one sample in a study of technical replicates of blood from a handful of donors. Generated by immunoSEQ multiplex PCR, the TCRdb table keeps only in-frame clones and is missing some. The table records 45,000 to 60,000 clones, roughly nine tenths of them present only once. The material sequenced was PBMCs. These receptors all come from a human donor in good health. Some clones in this sample may be carry-over from other donors' samples.

The chain links TRBV4-1 to TRBJ1-1; TRBD1 matches 7 bases. From germline, CDR1 is MGHRA and CDR2 YSYEKL. The trim removed 3 bases at V and 1 base at J, leaving 5 bases unmatched. The CDR3 length is 15 residues. The CDR3 DNA sequence: TGCGCCAGCAGCCAGAAGGACAGGCCGAACACTGAAGCTTTCTTT. Amino acids: CASSQKDRPNTEAFF.

V and J are TRBV5-1 and TRBJ1-2; 8 nucleotides match TRBD1. The germline CDR1 and CDR2 sequences are SGHRS and YFSETQ. J gave up 6 bases and V 2 bases, and 9 bases lay outside the gene matches. The CDR3 is made up of 15 amino acids. The CDR3: CASSLYGQGLDGYTF. The CDR3, as DNA: TGCGCCAGCAGCTTATACGGACAGGGTCTTGATGGCTACACCTTC.

The chain is built from TRBV18 and TRBJ1-2; no clear D. The V gene's germline CDR1 is KGHSH and CDR2 LQKENI. Trimming left V 5 bases short and J 4 bases short, with 17 bases between. CDR3 length: 15 residues. In DNA, the CDR3 is TGTGCCAGCTCATCACTGCAGAGGGCGACCTATGGCTACACCTTC. Its protein is CASSSLQRATYGYTF.

The chain links TRBV6-1 to TRBJ2-7; the D gene is possibly TRBD1 (6 bases). Germline CDR1 MNHNS, CDR2 SASEGT. The CDR3 loop spans 15 amino acids. Trimming removed 5 bases from V and 2 bases from J, with 16 bases in between. CDR3 loop: CASSFTGFGTYEQYF. As DNA, the CDR3 is TGTGCCAGCAGTTTCACAGGGTTTGGGACCTACGAGCAGTACTTC.

V and J are TRBV7-9 and TRBJ2-5; D uncertain. Germline CDR1 is SEHNR and CDR2 is FQNEAQ (reference sequence). The CDR3 is 14 residues long. V was cut by 2 bases and J by 3 bases, with 10 bases left in between. CDR3 nucleotides: TGTGCCAGCAGCTTACTTGCGGCTAAAGAGACCCAGTACTTC. It translates to CASSLLAAKETQYF.

This clone was recorded only once. The genes are TRBV29-1 and TRBJ2-3, with no clear D. This CDR3 is built from 13 residues. Germline V gene lookup returns CDR1 SQVTM and CDR2 ANQGSEA. The germline V and J ends were trimmed by 5 bases and 6 bases, with 15 bases remaining between them. For the CDR3, the DNA is TGCAGCGTTTCTGAACGCGCCCGCGATACGCAGTATTTT. Protein sequence: CSVSERARDTQYF.

The chain couples TRBV30 to TRBJ2-1; 9 positions agree with TRBD2. The junction had 2 bases not matched to a gene; V was cut back by 4 bases and J by 4 bases. CDR3 length: 13 amino acids. The germline V gene has CDR1 GTSNPN and CDR2 SVGIG (reference sequence). CDR3 sequence reads: CAWNAGGYNEQFF. CDR3 sequence (DNA): TGTGCCTGGAACGCGGGAGGGTACAATGAGCAGTTCTTC.

The J gene is TRBJ1-2, the V gene TRBV2; D possibly corresponds to TRBD1 (6 bases). CDR1 is SNHLY, CDR2 FYNNEI, per germline. The CDR3 has 13 residues. V was shortened by 5 bases and J by 6 bases, with 13 bases between the two germline ends. CDR3 sequence: CASSFARGDGYTF. The CDR3 DNA follows: TGTGCCAGCAGTTTCGCCAGGGGAGATGGCTACACCTTC. The full variable domain, with the rest looked up from reference TRBV2 and TRBJ1-2, is EPEVTQTPSHQVTQMGQEVILRCVPISNHLYFYWYRQILGQKVEFLVSFYNNEISEKSEIFDDQFSVERPDGSNFTLKIRSTKLEDSAMYFCASSFARGDGYTFGSGTRLTVV.

This chain connects TRBV11-2 to TRBJ2-7, with 8 bases identical to TRBD2. With V trimmed by 1 base and J by 2 bases, 4 bases remained unmatched. Germline CDR1 SGHAT, CDR2 FQNNGV. CDR3 size: 15 residues. CDR3 nucleotide sequence: TGTGCCAGCAGCTTAGGGAGCGGGGGAGCCTACGAGCAGTACTTC. Its protein product is CASSLGSGGAYEQYF. Using reference TRBV11-2 and TRBJ2-7 for the parts outside the CDR3, the full variable domain is EAGVAQSPRYKIIEKRQSVAFWCNPISGHATLYWYQQILGQGPKLLIQFQNNGVVDDSQLPKDRFSAERLKGVDSTLKIQPAKLEDSAVYLCASSLGSGGAYEQYFGPGTRLTVT.

V usage is TRBV4-3 and J usage is TRBJ1-1; TRBD1 aligns across 9 bases. Germline V gene sequence: CDR1 LGHNA, CDR2 YSLEER. The CDR3 is 16 amino acids. J was trimmed by 5 bases and V by 0 bases; bases with no gene match: 7. The CDR3 bases are TGCGCCAGCAGCCAAGATTCGGACAGGGGCGGTACTGAAGCTTTCTTT. Translated, it gives CASSQDSDRGGTEAFF.

The chain employs TRBV18 and TRBJ2-5; D uncertain. Trimming removed 2 bases from V and 0 bases from J, with 16 bases in between. CDR1 and CDR2 from the germline V gene are KGHSH and LQKENI. This CDR3 is built from 17 residues. Here the CDR3 DNA reads TGTGCCAGCTCACCAGGCAACCAGTTGATGTACCAAGAGACCCAGTACTTC. This sequence encodes CASSPGNQLMYQETQYF.

This chain uses TRBV7-9 with TRBJ1-2; 7 nucleotides line up with TRBD1. CDR1 is SEHNR and CDR2 is FQNEAQ in the germline V gene (reference sequence). J lost 1 base, V lost 5 bases, and 4 bases had no gene match. The CDR3 has 14 residues. CDR3 loop: CASSATGYNYGYTF. The CDR3 DNA reads as TGTGCCAGCAGCGCGACAGGGTATAACTATGGCTACACCTTC.

The chain links TRBV6-4 to TRBJ2-1; no definite D call. The CDR3 consists of 14 residues. Germline assignment: CDR1 MRHNA and CDR2 SNTAGT. The V gene lost 5 bases and the J gene lost 6 bases, with 14 bases spanning the gap. This CDR3 reads CASSHGGPSNEQFF. The CDR3 nucleotides are TGTGCCAGCAGTCACGGCGGCCCGAGCAATGAGCAGTTCTTC.

The chain carries TRBV7-9 and TRBJ2-3; 7 positions match TRBD1. CDR3 length: 18 residues. In germline, CDR1 is SEHNR, CDR2 FQNEAQ (reference sequence). J lost 8 bases, V lost 0 bases, and 17 bases had no gene match. This CDR3 is CASSLAPTGQRWGRTQYF. CDR3 coding DNA: TGTGCCAGCAGCTTAGCGCCAACGGGACAGCGATGGGGGCGTACGCAGTATTTT.

The chain recombines TRBV29-1 with TRBJ1-4; 8 bases agree with TRBD1. The length of the CDR3 is 13 residues. The V segment lost 6 bases and the J segment 8 bases; nucleotides outside the gene matches: 8. From germline, CDR1 is SQVTM and CDR2 ANQGSEA. The CDR3 here is CSVVDRAPEKLFF. Here the CDR3 DNA reads TGCAGCGTCGTGGACAGGGCTCCCGAAAAACTGTTTTTT.

The genes are TRBV2 and TRBJ1-5; D is uncertain. Trimming took off 5 bases at V and 5 bases at J, with 13 bases between the two ends. This CDR3 is 14 amino acids long. The germline gives CDR1 SNHLY, CDR2 FYNNEI. In DNA, the CDR3 is TGTGCCAGCAGTAAGAGGACTCAAGATCAGCCCCAGCATTTT. Translating gives CASSKRTQDQPQHF.

The V gene is TRBV6-1, the J gene TRBJ1-1, with 7 bases matching TRBD1. V was clipped by 4 bases and J by 8 bases; unmatched bases: 13. From germline, CDR1 is MNHNS and CDR2 SASEGT. The CDR3 has 15 amino acids. The CDR3 coding sequence is TGTGCCAGCAGTGGTTGGACAGGAGGGGTACGAGAAGCTTTCTTT. This translates into CASSGWTGGVREAFF.

The V gene is TRBV5-1, the J gene TRBJ2-7; D unresolved. Trimming left V 0 bases short and J 6 bases short, with 10 bases between. CDR3 size: 13 residues. Per germline, CDR1 SGHRS and CDR2 YFSETQ. Here the CDR3 reads CASSLASGFEQYF. The CDR3 DNA reads TGCGCCAGCAGCTTGGCCTCCGGGTTCGAGCAGTACTTC.

This clone was recorded a few times. This chain links TRBV2 with TRBJ2-2, with D perhaps matching TRBD1 (6 bases). V lost 6 bases and J 13 bases, leaving 12 bases between the germline ends. CDR3 length: 11 amino acids. Germline CDR1 reads SNHLY; CDR2 reads FYNNEI. The CDR3 bases are TGTGCCAGCAGAGAACAGGGTGGGCTGTTTTTT. This sequence encodes CASREQGGLFF.

The chain couples TRBV2 to TRBJ2-7; 10 nucleotides line up with TRBD1. The CDR3 is 14 residues long. The ends lost 7 bases at V and 8 bases at J; junction bases unmatched: 11. Germline V lookup: CDR1 SNHLY, CDR2 FYNNEI. In nucleotides, the CDR3 is TGTGCCAGCATTTCCGGGACAGGGGACTTACAGCAGTACTTC. Residues: CASISGTGDLQQYF.